The 18 T cell receptor beta chains below were found in one sample sequenced in a study of blood T cell repertoires in COVID-19. Profiled with immunoSEQ multiplex PCR; TCRdb holds only in-frame clones, not every one. The table lists some 66,000 clones, over 80% of them singletons. Source material: peripheral blood. The receptors were sampled from a human donor in a cohort sampled during active COVID-19.

The chain has TRBV3-1 (or the pseudogene TRBV3-2) and TRBJ2-5; 12 nucleotides align to TRBD2. V shed 0 bases, J shed 7 bases, and the junction held 3 bases outside the gene matches. Germline V gene data show CDR1 as LGHDT and CDR2 as YNNKEL (reference sequence). The CDR3 totals 15 residues. Here the CDR3 DNA reads TGTGCCAGCAGCCAAGAGGTGGGACTAGCGGGGACCCAGTACTTC. This codes for CASSQEVGLAGTQYF.

This clone has a handful of counts. V is TRBV6-5 and J is TRBJ2-7; D not resolved. CDR1 and CDR2 (germline): MNHEY, SVGAGI. The length of the CDR3 is 14 residues. V lost 10 bases and J lost 3, with 19 bases in between. The CDR3 is CATAPLAADYEQYF. The DNA for the CDR3 is TGTGCCACGGCTCCTCTCGCCGCGGACTACGAGCAGTACTTC.

The chain couples TRBV28 to TRBJ2-1; 7 bases align to TRBD1. V lost 6 bases, J lost 9 bases, and 14 bases stayed unmatched. The CDR3 spans 15 residues. Germline values: CDR1 MDHEN, CDR2 SYDVKM. CDR3 bases: TGTGCCAGCAGGATCCGGGACAGCAAGTTCCCTGAGCAGTTCTTC. Its protein product is CASRIRDSKFPEQFF.

This clone showed up many times. DNA of the CDR3: TGTGCCAGCAGCTTAGCGGCTAGCGGGAGTCTGTACGAGCAGTACTTC. As protein: CASSLAASGSLYEQYF. The V gene is TRBV7-2, the J gene TRBJ2-7; 10 nucleotides agree with TRBD2. This CDR3 is 16 amino acids long. Germline V lookup: CDR1 SGHTA, CDR2 FQGNSA. Germline trimming cut 0 bases from V and 4 bases from J; bases unmatched to any gene: 6.

V gene TRBV7-9 combines with J gene TRBJ1-2; weak D call: TRBD1 (6 bases). Trimming took off 5 bases at V and 2 bases at J, with 9 bases between the two ends. From germline, CDR1 is SEHNR and CDR2 FQNEAQ (reference sequence). The CDR3 loop spans 13 amino acids. The CDR3 nucleotides are TGTGCCAGCAGCCGCGACAGGAACTATGGCTACACCTTC. Translation: CASSRDRNYGYTF. The whole variable domain, remainder taken from reference TRBV7-9 and TRBJ1-2, is DTGVSQNPRHKITKRGQNVTFRCDPISEHNRLYWYRQTLGQGPEFLTYFQNEAQLEKSRLLSDRFSAERPKGSFSTLEIQRTEQGDSAMYLCASSRDRNYGYTFGSGTRLTVV.

This chain links TRBV5-1 with TRBJ1-2; D unresolved. Trimming took off 0 bases at V and 5 bases at J, with 14 bases between the two ends. The V gene's germline CDR1 is SGHRS and CDR2 YFSETQ. This CDR3 region has 15 residues. The CDR3 DNA is TGCGCCAGCAGCTTGGCCCTGGGAGGCCCTTATGGCTACACCTTC. It codes for CASSLALGGPYGYTF.

The J gene is TRBJ1-6, the V gene TRBV6-6; TRBD1 matches at 9 bases. V lost 3 bases to trimming and J lost 2 bases; unmatched junction nucleotides: 2. CDR1 MNHNY and CDR2 SVGAGI come from the germline V gene (reference sequence). The CDR3 is made up of 16 amino acids. For the CDR3, the DNA is TGTGCCAGCAGTTATACAGGGGGCGCCTATAATTCACCCCTCCACTTT. This sequence encodes CASSYTGGAYNSPLHF.

The gene calls are TRBV14 and TRBJ2-2; D unclear. CDR1 and CDR2 (germline): SGHDN, FVKESK. The CDR3 is 16 amino acids. The ends were cut back, 1 base at V and 5 bases at J, with 14 bases in the middle. This CDR3 reads CASSQGLRVGTGELFF. The DNA for the CDR3 is TGTGCCAGCAGCCAAGGTCTCCGGGTCGGGACCGGGGAGCTGTTTTTT. Looking up the rest from reference TRBV14 and TRBJ2-2 gives the full variable domain: EAGVTQFPSHSVIEKGQTVTLRCDPISGHDNLYWYRRVMGKEIKFLLHFVKESKQDESGMPNNRFLAERTGGTYSTLKVQPAELEDSGVYFCASSQGLRVGTGELFFGEGSRLTVL.

The count of this clone is one. This chain links TRBV6-6 with TRBJ1-1; D not resolved. The length of the CDR3 is 13 residues. The germline V gene has CDR1 MNHNY and CDR2 SVGAGI (reference sequence). The ends were cut back, 6 bases at V and 1 base at J, with 9 bases in the middle. The CDR3 DNA is TGTGCCAGCAGCCCCTATAGGAACACTGAAGCTTTCTTT. Encoded protein: CASSPYRNTEAFF.

V usage is TRBV2 and J usage is TRBJ1-1, with D uncertain. CDR1 is SNHLY, CDR2 FYNNEI, per germline. The CDR3 contains 13 residues. The V and J ends lost 4 bases and 4 bases respectively, with 10 bases between them. The CDR3 DNA follows: TGTGCCAGCAGTGGAGGGAGGAGCACTGAAGCTTTCTTT. Translated: CASSGGRSTEAFF.

This clone was observed a few times. The chain employs TRBV30 and TRBJ1-1; the D gene is possibly TRBD1 (5 bases). The CDR3 spans 15 residues. Trimming left V 2 bases short and J 1 base short, with 14 bases between. Germline V gene data show CDR1 as GTSNPN and CDR2 as SVGIG (reference sequence). Here the CDR3 reads CAWSPRDYGNTEAFF. CDR3 sequence (DNA): TGTGCCTGGAGTCCCAGGGATTATGGGAACACTGAAGCTTTCTTT.

The chain carries TRBV28 and TRBJ2-3, with TRBD1 matching 7 bases. CDR1 MDHEN and CDR2 SYDVKM come from the germline V gene. The V and J ends lost 6 bases and 12 bases, in that order; junction bases with no gene match: 9. This CDR3 has 12 residues. The CDR3 DNA is TGTGCCAGCAGGTCCGACAGGGCTCCCCAGTATTTT. Translated, it gives CASRSDRAPQYF. Using reference TRBV28 and TRBJ2-3 for the parts outside the CDR3, the full variable domain is DVKVTQSSRYLVKRTGEKVFLECVQDMDHENMFWYRQDPGLGLRLIYFSYDVKMKEKGDIPEGYSVSREKKERFSLILESASTNQTSMYLCASRSDRAPQYFGPGTRLTVL.

The V call is TRBV6-2 or TRBV6-3, the J call TRBJ2-7, with 8 bases that match TRBD2. The CDR3 runs 14 residues. CDR1 and CDR2 (germline): MNHEY, SVGEGT. The J segment lost 4 bases and the V segment lost 4 bases, leaving 6 bases of the junction unmatched. DNA for the CDR3: TGTGCCAGCAGTTGGCGGGGGGAGGTTTACGAGCAGTACTTC. Translation: CASSWRGEVYEQYF.

This clone was counted a single time. The rearrangement joins TRBV24-1 to TRBJ2-4; tentative D call: TRBD2 (5 bases). Trimming shortened V by 4 bases and J by 8 bases, and 17 bases separated the two germline ends. The CDR3 is 15 amino acids. Germline-derived CDR1 and CDR2 are KGHDR and SFDVKD. The CDR3 nucleotides are TGTGCCACCAGTGAGTCTGTATTGGGAGCGGACATTCAGTACTTC. This encodes CATSESVLGADIQYF.

This chain joins TRBV15 and TRBJ2-7, with 10 bases matching TRBD2. The CDR3 is 17 amino acids. V gave up 3 bases and J gave up 2 bases; unmatched junction bases: 10. CDR1 is LNHNV, CDR2 YYDKDF, per germline (reference sequence). CDR3 amino acids: CATSRGTGLADPYEQYF. The CDR3 nucleotides read TGTGCCACCAGCAGGGGGACCGGACTAGCGGACCCCTACGAGCAGTACTTC.

The gene calls are TRBV5-6 and TRBJ2-7, with 8 bases matching TRBD2. The CDR3 runs to 16 residues. In germline, CDR1 is SGHDT, CDR2 YYEEEE. The trim removed 1 base at V and 5 bases at J, leaving 11 bases unmatched. DNA for the CDR3: TGTGCCAGCAGCTTGCGGGGTCTAGCGGGCTCGAACGAGCAGTACTTC. This sequence encodes CASSLRGLAGSNEQYF.

The V call is TRBV5-1, the J call TRBJ1-3; no reliable D call. This CDR3 is built from 14 residues. V was pared by 0 bases and J by 0 bases, with 4 bases between. The V gene's germline CDR1 is SGHRS and CDR2 YFSETQ. This CDR3 reads CASSLAGSGNTIYF. As DNA, the CDR3 is TGCGCCAGCAGCTTGGCGGGCTCTGGAAACACCATATATTTT.

In this sample, this clone turned up once. V and J are TRBV5-1 and TRBJ2-3, with 8 bases matching TRBD2. Germline values: CDR1 SGHRS, CDR2 YFSETQ. V trimming: 0 bases; J trimming: 5 bases; junction bases outside the gene matches: 20. The CDR3 covers 20 residues. The CDR3: CASSLDPPRGRGAREDTQYF. CDR3 DNA sequence: TGCGCCAGCAGCTTGGACCCCCCCCGTGGGCGGGGGGCGCGGGAAGATACGCAGTATTTT.